These 4 T cell receptor beta chains originate from one sample sequenced in a study of shared clonotypes between healthy human individuals. Data came from immunoSEQ multiplex PCR; TCRdb stores just in-frame clones and leaves some out. The sample yields under 600,000 clones, 98% seen once. CD45RO-negative, CCR7-positively selected cells formed the naive CD8 fraction, excluding terminally differentiated effector memory CD45RA+ cells. Sequenced: naive CD8+ T cells sorted from blood. The source is a young man in good health.

The rearrangement links TRBV7-9 to TRBJ2-2, with D hard to call. CDR1 SEHNR and CDR2 FQNEAQ come from the germline V gene (reference sequence). Trimming left V 0 bases short and J 5 bases short, with 7 bases between. The length of the CDR3 is 14 residues. CDR3 DNA sequence: TGTGCCAGCAGCTTAGCGCTGGGGACCGGGGAGCTGTTTTTT. This codes for CASSLALGTGELFF. The full variable domain, in which reference TRBV7-9 and TRBJ2-2 provide the parts outside the CDR3, is DTGVSQNPRHKITKRGQNVTFRCDPISEHNRLYWYRQTLGQGPEFLTYFQNEAQLEKSRLLSDRFSAERPKGSFSTLEIQRTEQGDSAMYLCASSLALGTGELFFGEGSRLTVL.

The chain links TRBV4-1 to TRBJ1-2, with 8 positions matching TRBD1. The germline CDR1 and CDR2 sequences are MGHRA and YSYEKL. The CDR3 sequence is 14 residues long. V dropped 0 bases and J dropped 7; count of bases not matched to a gene: 4. The CDR3 nucleotides read TGCGCCAGCAGCCAAGATCAGGGGGCTCTTGGCTACACCTTC. Protein: CASSQDQGALGYTF.

V gene TRBV7-9 combines with J gene TRBJ2-1; the match to TRBD2 covers 13 bases. The CDR3 runs 17 residues. Germline trimming cut 6 bases from V and 0 bases from J; bases unmatched to any gene: 5. Per germline, CDR1 SEHNR and CDR2 FQNEAQ (reference sequence). For the CDR3, the DNA is TGTGCCAGCAGTGGGACTAGCGGGGAGAGCTCCTACAATGAGCAGTTCTTC. Translating it yields CASSGTSGESSYNEQFF.

The chain is built from TRBV28 and TRBJ2-1; D possibly corresponds to TRBD2 (6 bases). Germline CDR1 MDHEN, CDR2 SYDVKM. The CDR3 length is 18 residues. Trimming stripped 3 bases from V and 6 bases from J, with 24 bases between. The CDR3 here is CASSFPGGTSGFSNEQFF. CDR3 DNA sequence: TGTGCCAGCAGTTTCCCCGGGGGTACGAGTGGTTTCTCCAATGAGCAGTTCTTC.